The 20 T cell receptor beta chains reported below all come from one sample, sequenced in a study of blood T cell repertoires in COVID-19. The table came from immunoSEQ multiplex PCR; TCRdb's copy has only in-frame clones and leaves some out. The repertoire has a few hundred thousand clones, nearly 90% of them found once; the top ten carry about 1%. Sample: PBMCs or T cells enriched from blood (not recorded which). Source of these receptors: a woman aged 25 to 39 who had recovered from COVID-19.

This chain links TRBV2 with TRBJ1-2; no clear D gene. The germline V gene encodes CDR1 SNHLY and CDR2 FYNNEI. V was pared by 7 bases and J by 4 bases, with 7 bases between. The CDR3 length is 11 residues. The CDR3 region has the DNA TGTGCCAGCAACTTAGTCTATGGCTACACCTTC. Amino acids: CASNLVYGYTF. The entire variable domain, with the rest obtained from reference TRBV2 and TRBJ1-2, is as follows: EPEVTQTPSHQVTQMGQEVILRCVPISNHLYFYWYRQILGQKVEFLVSFYNNEISEKSEIFDDQFSVERPDGSNFTLKIRSTKLEDSAMYFCASNLVYGYTFGSGTRLTVV.

This clone occurred once. This chain joins TRBV2 and TRBJ2-3, with D possibly being TRBD2 (5 bases). This CDR3 contains 15 residues. Trimming removed 4 bases at V and 6 bases at J, with 17 bases between. Germline V gives CDR1 SNHLY, CDR2 FYNNEI. For the CDR3, the DNA is TGTGCCAGCAGTGCGGAACTAGTATCATCCGATACGCAGTATTTT. Its translation is CASSAELVSSDTQYF.

The chain has TRBV7-9 and TRBJ1-2; the match to TRBD1 covers 7 bases. Unmatched junction bases numbered 9, after V lost 5 bases and J lost 0 bases. CDR3 length: 16 amino acids. CDR1 is SEHNR, CDR2 FQNEAQ, per germline (reference sequence). CDR3 DNA: TGTGCCAGCAGCCCCCAAGGGACAGAAGCTAACTATGGCTACACCTTC. Encoded protein: CASSPQGTEANYGYTF.

The chain has TRBV27 and TRBJ1-1; 10 positions match TRBD1. This CDR3 contains 14 residues. J lost 5 bases, V lost 3 bases, and 3 bases had no gene match. Germline lookup yields CDR1 MNHEY and CDR2 SMNVEV (reference sequence). CDR3 region: CASSFGQGVTEAFF. CDR3 nucleotide sequence: TGTGCCAGCAGTTTCGGACAGGGGGTTACTGAAGCTTTCTTT.

The chain recombines TRBV18 with TRBJ1-1, with 9 positions matching TRBD1. V lost 4 bases and J lost 4; bases outside the gene matches: 10. This CDR3 comprises 16 residues. Germline V CDR1 and CDR2: KGHSH, LQKENI. DNA for the CDR3: TGTGCCAGCTCACGGGGCTCGGACAGGGGCGGCACTGAAGCTTTCTTT. Protein product: CASSRGSDRGGTEAFF.

The rearrangement links TRBV28 to TRBJ1-5; D call uncertain. CDR3 length equals 13 residues. In germline, CDR1 is MDHEN, CDR2 SYDVKM. V dropped 2 bases and J dropped 5 bases, with 7 bases sitting between them. The CDR3 here is CASSLAVYQPQHF. In DNA form, the CDR3 reads TGTGCCAGCAGTTTAGCGGTTTATCAGCCCCAGCATTTT.

J is TRBJ2-1 and V is TRBV27; 8 nucleotides agree with TRBD2. Germline lookup yields CDR1 MNHEY and CDR2 SMNVEV (reference sequence). This CDR3 is 18 amino acids long. J gave up 3 bases and V 5 bases, and 15 bases lay outside the gene matches. Here the CDR3 DNA reads TGTGCCAGCAGTCCCGGGACTAGTGCCGCCTCTATCTACAATGAGCAGTTCTTC. This translates into CASSPGTSAASIYNEQFF.

The chain uses TRBV27 and TRBJ1-1, with D maybe TRBD1 (5 bases). The CDR3 extends over 14 amino acids. V dropped 1 base and J dropped 7 bases, with 13 bases sitting between them. From germline, CDR1 is MNHEY and CDR2 SMNVEV (reference sequence). The CDR3 nucleotides read TGTGCCAGCAGTTTATACGGTGGGGGGAGTGAAGCTTTCTTT. Amino acids: CASSLYGGGSEAFF.

This chain connects TRBV19 to TRBJ1-5; D remains ambiguous. The V and J ends lost 8 bases and 3 bases respectively, with 14 bases between them. Looked up from germline, CDR1 is LNHDA and CDR2 is SQIVND (reference sequence). The CDR3 runs to 14 residues. CDR3 DNA sequence: TGTGCCAGTCGACCCACGAGGTCCAATCAGCCCCAGCATTTT. As protein: CASRPTRSNQPQHF.

The V gene is TRBV11-1, the J gene TRBJ2-5; TRBD2 might be the D (7 bases). Germline CDR1 and CDR2: SGHAT and FQDESV (reference sequence). V lost 1 base to trimming and J lost 5 bases, with 14 bases between them. CDR3 size: 15 residues. As DNA, the CDR3 is TGTGCCAGCAGCTTAGTTCTAGGGAGGGGGGAGACCCAGTACTTC. Its translation: CASSLVLGRGETQYF.

The V gene is TRBV12-3 or TRBV12-4, the J gene TRBJ1-2, with D uncertain. This CDR3 is built from 13 residues. Trimming cost V 3 bases and J 3 bases, with 8 bases left between them. CDR3 residues: CASSLVADYGYTF. CDR3 in DNA: TGTGCCAGCAGTTTGGTGGCGGACTATGGCTACACCTTC.

This rearrangement joins TRBV30 to TRBJ1-4, with 7 bases fitting TRBD1. This CDR3 is 13 amino acids long. The J segment lost 7 bases and the V segment lost 5 bases, leaving 7 bases of the junction unmatched. From germline, CDR1 is GTSNPN and CDR2 SVGIG (reference sequence). The CDR3 DNA is TGTGCCTGGGGCAGACAGGGAGGTGAAAAACTGTTTTTT. Protein sequence: CAWGRQGGEKLFF.

This clone was recorded once. This chain links TRBV3-1 (or the pseudogene TRBV3-2) with TRBJ1-1; D unresolved. Per the germline V gene, CDR1 is LGHDT and CDR2 is YNNKEL (reference sequence). CDR3 length: 15 residues. Trimming removed 1 base from V and 4 bases from J, with 13 bases in between. The DNA for the CDR3 is TGTGCCAGCAGCCAAGGGAGAGGGTCGAGCACTGAAGCTTTCTTT. Translated: CASSQGRGSSTEAFF.

Of note for this clone: The same CDR3 can be traced to other DNA sequences in this sample. The V gene is TRBV5-1, the J gene TRBJ2-5; no clear D. Trimming took off 0 bases at V and 4 bases at J, with 7 bases between the two ends. The germline V gene encodes CDR1 SGHRS and CDR2 YFSETQ. The CDR3 loop spans 13 amino acids. CDR3 in amino acids: CASSLVGRETQYF. The DNA of the CDR3 is TGCGCCAGCAGCTTGGTTGGCAGAGAGACCCAGTACTTC.

This CDR3 reads CASRLDREGGYTF. The CDR3 region has the DNA TGTGCCAGCAGGCTGGACAGGGAGGGTGGCTACACCTTC. The V gene is TRBV2, the J gene TRBJ1-2; 8 bases line up with TRBD1. Trimming cost V 6 bases and J 7 bases; bases outside gene matches: 7. Germline loops: CDR1 SNHLY, CDR2 FYNNEI. There are 13 residues in the CDR3.

The chain employs TRBV5-5 and TRBJ1-5; tentative D call: TRBD1 (5 bases). Germline V lookup: CDR1 SGHKS, CDR2 YYEKEE (reference sequence). With 0 bases removed from V and 9 bases from J, the gap between germline ends came to 7 bases. There are 12 residues in the CDR3. CDR3 bases: TGTGCCAGCAGCTTGGCAGGGCGGCCCCAGCATTTT. Translation: CASSLAGRPQHF.

This clone appeared a single time. The chain couples TRBV29-1 to TRBJ1-5; maybe TRBD1 (6 bases). Germline V lookup: CDR1 SQVTM, CDR2 ANQGSEA. CDR3 size: 12 residues. V was cut by 4 bases and J by 7 bases, with 11 bases left in between. CDR3 loop: CSVGEGGQPQHF. The CDR3 DNA reads as TGCAGCGTTGGGGAGGGGGGCCAGCCCCAGCATTTT.

This clone turned up a few times. The same CDR3 can be traced to other DNA sequences in this sample. This chain joins TRBV6-5 and TRBJ2-7; no clear D gene. Per germline, CDR1 MNHEY and CDR2 SVGAGI. Trimming took 0 bases from V and 0 from J, leaving 9 bases between them. This CDR3 contains 15 residues. In DNA form, the CDR3 reads TGTGCCAGCAGTTACTCGCGAGATAGCTCCTACGAGCAGTACTTC. It is translated as CASSYSRDSSYEQYF.

The V call is TRBV19, the J call TRBJ2-1; TRBD1 is a possible D gene (6 bases). This CDR3 comprises 15 residues. V dropped 3 bases and J dropped 6 bases, with 15 bases sitting between them. The germline gives CDR1 LNHDA, CDR2 SQIVND (reference sequence). This chain's CDR3 is CASSISAGVGNEQFF. The CDR3 DNA follows: TGTGCCAGTAGTATTTCGGCAGGGGTGGGCAATGAGCAGTTCTTC. Looking up the rest from reference TRBV19 and TRBJ2-1 gives the full variable domain: DGGITQSPKYLFRKEGQNVTLSCEQNLNHDAMYWYRQDPGQGLRLIYYSQIVNDFQKGDIAEGYSVSREKKESFPLTVTSAQKNPTAFYLCASSISAGVGNEQFFGPGTRLTVL.

The chain combines TRBV28 with TRBJ1-5; a possible D gene is TRBD1 (5 bases). V was trimmed by 3 bases and J by 1 base, leaving 10 bases between them. Germline CDR1 reads MDHEN; CDR2 reads SYDVKM. The CDR3 has 15 residues. The CDR3 spells CASSFQGSSNQPQHF. The CDR3 DNA reads TGTGCCAGCAGTTTCCAGGGTTCCAGCAATCAGCCCCAGCATTTT.